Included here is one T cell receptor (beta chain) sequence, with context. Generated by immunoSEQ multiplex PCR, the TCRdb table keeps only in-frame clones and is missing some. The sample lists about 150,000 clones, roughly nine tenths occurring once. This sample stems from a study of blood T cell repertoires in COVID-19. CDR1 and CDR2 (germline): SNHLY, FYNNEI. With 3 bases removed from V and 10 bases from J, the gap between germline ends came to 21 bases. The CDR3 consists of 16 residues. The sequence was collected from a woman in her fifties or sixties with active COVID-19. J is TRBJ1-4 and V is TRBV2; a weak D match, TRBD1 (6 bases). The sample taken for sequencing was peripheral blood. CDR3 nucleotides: TGTGCCAGCAGTGACTTTGAAACAGGGAGAGGAGGAAAACTGTTTTTT. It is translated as CASSDFETGRGGKLFF. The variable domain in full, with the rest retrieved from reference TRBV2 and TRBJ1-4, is EPEVTQTPSHQVTQMGQEVILRCVPISNHLYFYWYRQILGQKVEFLVSFYNNEISEKSEIFDDQFSVERPDGSNFTLKIRSTKLEDSAMYFCASSDFETGRGGKLFFGSGTQLSVL.